A single sample gave rise to the 14 T cell receptor beta chains below, sequenced in a study of shared clonotypes between healthy human individuals. The data were produced by immunoSEQ multiplex PCR, yet TCRdb's version contains in-frame clones alone and is incomplete. The profile shows 1,500,000 or so clones, about 98.5% of them singletons. The sample consisted of naive CD4+ T cells sorted from blood. Subset noted: CD45RA+ positively selected. Receptor source: a young man in good health.

The rearrangement joins TRBV5-1 to TRBJ2-3; no reliable D call. Germline CDR1 is SGHRS and CDR2 is YFSETQ. Trimming stripped 5 bases from V and 2 bases from J, with 15 bases between. This CDR3 is built from 15 residues. In DNA form, the CDR3 reads TGCGCCAGCAGGGTAGGCTCACTCGTCACAGATACGCAGTATTTT. The encoded protein is CASRVGSLVTDTQYF.

This sequence joins TRBV7-9 and TRBJ2-1; D possibly corresponds to TRBD2 (6 bases). The germline V gene has CDR1 SEHNR and CDR2 FQNEAQ (reference sequence). The V gene lost 6 bases and the J gene lost 0 bases, with 12 bases spanning the gap. This CDR3 spans 15 amino acids. The CDR3 sequence is CASRSGGSSYNEQFF. The CDR3 DNA reads as TGTGCCAGCAGATCCGGGGGAAGCTCCTACAATGAGCAGTTCTTC.

This clone was recorded once. The genes are TRBV2 and TRBJ2-7, with 8 nucleotides matching TRBD1. This CDR3 has 17 residues. Germline V gives CDR1 SNHLY, CDR2 FYNNEI. The V segment lost 3 bases and the J segment 5 bases; nucleotides outside the gene matches: 15. In DNA form, the CDR3 reads TGTGCCAGCAGTGAGGGACAGGTTATAGTGGGCAAACACGAGCAGTACTTC. The encoded protein is CASSEGQVIVGKHEQYF.

The rearrangement joins TRBV5-4 to TRBJ2-7; D is unclear. V was clipped by 3 bases and J by 1 base, with 14 bases between them. The germline V gene encodes CDR1 SGHNT and CDR2 YYREEE (reference sequence). This CDR3 has 15 amino acids. CDR3 in DNA: TGTGCCAGCAGCTCAACCCTAGGGTCTTCCTACGAGCAGTACTTC. Protein sequence: CASSSTLGSSYEQYF.

In DNA, the CDR3 is TGTGCCAGTACCTCAGGGAACTATGGCTACACCTTC. Translating gives CASTSGNYGYTF. The chain couples TRBV19 to TRBJ1-2; D might be TRBD1 (5 bases). V was shortened by 7 bases and J by 2 bases, with 8 bases between the two germline ends. Germline V gene lookup returns CDR1 LNHDA and CDR2 SQIVND (reference sequence). This CDR3 comprises 12 residues. Using reference TRBV19 and TRBJ1-2 for the parts outside the CDR3, the full variable domain is DGGITQSPKYLFRKEGQNVTLSCEQNLNHDAMYWYRQDPGQGLRLIYYSQIVNDFQKGDIAEGYSVSREKKESFPLTVTSAQKNPTAFYLCASTSGNYGYTFGSGTRLTVV.

V is TRBV28 and J is TRBJ2-5, with unresolved D. The CDR3 is 13 amino acids. Looked up from germline, CDR1 is MDHEN and CDR2 is SYDVKM. V dropped 6 bases and J dropped 4 bases, with 12 bases sitting between them. DNA of the CDR3: TGTGCCAGCAGCCTACCACTCCCAGAGACCCAGTACTTC. It yields the protein CASSLPLPETQYF.

The chain uses TRBV28 and TRBJ1-1, with unresolved D. The CDR3 is 13 residues long. V lost 4 bases to trimming and J lost 3 bases, with 9 bases between them. CDR1 is MDHEN and CDR2 is SYDVKM in the germline V gene. The CDR3 coding sequence is TGTGCCAGCAGTTCTTACAGAGACACTGAAGCTTTCTTT. Translating gives CASSSYRDTEAFF. Using reference TRBV28 and TRBJ1-1 for the parts outside the CDR3, the full variable domain is DVKVTQSSRYLVKRTGEKVFLECVQDMDHENMFWYRQDPGLGLRLIYFSYDVKMKEKGDIPEGYSVSREKKERFSLILESASTNQTSMYLCASSSYRDTEAFFGQGTRLTVV.

The chain employs TRBV27 and TRBJ2-1; D is perhaps TRBD2 (6 bases). Trimming cost V 7 bases and J 3 bases, with 13 bases left between them. The CDR3 consists of 14 residues. Germline CDR1 reads MNHEY; CDR2 reads SMNVEV (reference sequence). The CDR3 protein is CASISGGVYNEQFF. Written as DNA, the CDR3 is TGTGCCAGCATTTCCGGAGGGGTCTACAATGAGCAGTTCTTC.

The chain links TRBV28 to TRBJ2-7; maybe TRBD2 (6 bases). V gave up 11 bases and J gave up 4 bases, with 27 bases separating them. The CDR3 runs 16 residues. Germline-derived CDR1 and CDR2 are MDHEN and SYDVKM. The CDR3: CASGGSGPREGYEQYF. CDR3 DNA: TGTGCCTCCGGGGGTAGCGGACCCCGTGAGGGGTACGAGCAGTACTTC.

The chain has TRBV4-3 and TRBJ2-3; TRBD2 matches 8 bases. Germline V gene data show CDR1 as LGHNA and CDR2 as YSLEER. This CDR3 is built from 18 residues. Germline trimming cut 1 base from V and 4 bases from J; bases unmatched to any gene: 13. The CDR3 DNA follows: TGCGCCAGCAGCCAAGGTTTTCCGGGACTAGTTGTAGCAGATACGCAGTATTTT. Its protein is CASSQGFPGLVVADTQYF.

In the case of this clone: Other DNA sequences in this sample translate to the same CDR3. CDR3 nucleotides: TGTGCCAGCTCACCACCGGGACTAGCGTCTTACGAGCAGTACTTC. Protein sequence: CASSPPGLASYEQYF. This chain joins TRBV18 and TRBJ2-7, with 10 positions matching TRBD2. Germline V gene lookup returns CDR1 KGHSH and CDR2 LQKENI. V trimming: 0 bases; J trimming: 4 bases; junction bases outside the gene matches: 3. The CDR3 spans 15 residues. Complete variable domain (other parts from reference TRBV18 and TRBJ2-7): NAGVMQNPRHLVRRRGQEARLRCSPMKGHSHVYWYRQLPEEGLKFMVYLQKENIIDESGMPKERFSAEFPKEGPSILRIQQVVRGDSAAYFCASSPPGLASYEQYFGPGTRLTVT.

This clone was picked up one time. At one end the junction does not follow the germline gene, possibly because of a read error. The chain employs TRBV18 and TRBJ2-1, with a possible D match to TRBD1 (6 bases). Germline assignment: CDR1 KGHSH and CDR2 LQKENI. This CDR3 region has 16 residues. The CDR3 is CASSSGSSGARVGGLF. Written as DNA, the CDR3 is TGTGCCAGCTCATCCGGAAGTTCAGGGGCCCGGGTTGGTGGGCTCTTC.

As to this clone: At the DNA level, this CDR3 is encoded by other sequences in the same sample as well. The V gene is TRBV6-5, the J gene TRBJ2-7, with 8 bases fitting TRBD2. Germline V CDR1 and CDR2: MNHEY, SVGAGI. V lost 6 bases and J lost 3; bases outside the gene matches: 4. CDR3 size: 13 residues. The CDR3 region is CASSQGTSYEQYF. The CDR3 DNA reads TGTGCCAGCAGCCAAGGGACTAGCTACGAGCAGTACTTC.

CDR3 sequence (DNA): TGTGCCAGCAGCGTGACCAGTGGGACTGGAAAACTGTTTTTT. Encoded protein: CASSVTSGTGKLFF. The genes are TRBV9 and TRBJ1-4, with D possibly matching TRBD1 (5 bases). Germline V lookup: CDR1 SGDLS, CDR2 YYNGEE. Trimming left V 2 bases short and J 10 bases short, with 15 bases between. The CDR3 is made up of 14 amino acids. Using reference TRBV9 and TRBJ1-4 for the parts outside the CDR3, the full variable domain is DSGVTQTPKHLITATGQRVTLRCSPRSGDLSVYWYQQSLDQGLQFLIQYYNGEERAKGNILERFSAQQFPDLHSELNLSSLELGDSALYFCASSVTSGTGKLFFGSGTQLSVL.